This T cell receptor (beta chain) was profiled in a study of blood T cell repertoires in COVID-19. TCRdb's table, derived via immunoSEQ multiplex PCR, lists solely in-frame clones and lacks some. The data show about 210,000 clones, approximately 81% seen once. The CDR3 has 14 residues. Germline V CDR1 and CDR2: SGHRS, YFSETQ. The trim removed 5 bases at V and 4 bases at J, leaving 6 bases unmatched. Sequenced input: peripheral blood. The clonotype originates from a woman older than 75 with COVID-19, enrolled during active disease. The gene calls are TRBV5-1 and TRBJ2-3, with 8 bases identical to TRBD1. The CDR3 region is CASRVGQGPDTQYF. The CDR3 DNA is TGCGCCAGCAGGGTCGGACAGGGCCCAGATACGCAGTATTTT.